These 19 T cell receptor beta chains were sequenced from one sample in a study of CD8 T cells in Susac syndrome. With random hexamers, reverse transcription was performed on roughly 0.5 to 1 ug of RNA. TCRdb recomputed calls from the immunoSEQ multiplex PCR reads with MiXCR, one row per CDR3 protein. The sample lists about 400,000 distinct CDR3 sequences, more than 80% occurring once. The sample taken for sequencing was CD8+ T cells from PBMCs. The receptors were gathered from a human donor with multiple sclerosis.

This chain connects TRBV15 to TRBJ2-3, with unresolved D. CDR1 and CDR2 (germline): LNHNV, YYDKDF (reference sequence). This CDR3 contains 17 residues. V was clipped by 3 bases and J by 2 bases, with 18 bases between them. The chain's CDR3 is CATSRAQIKYYTDTQYF. The CDR3 DNA is TGTGCCACCAGCAGGGCTCAAATAAAGTATTACACAGATACGCAGTATTTT. The whole variable domain, filled in from reference TRBV15 and TRBJ2-3, reads DAMVIQNPRYQVTQFGKPVTLSCSQTLNHNVMYWYQQKSSQAPKLLFHYYDKDFNNEADTPDNFQSRRPNTSFCFLDIRSPGLGDTAMYLCATSRAQIKYYTDTQYFGPGTRLTVL.

The chain uses TRBV4-1 and TRBJ2-2; D unresolved. The V end lost 0 bases, the J end lost 2 bases, and 4 bases lay between the germline ends. The CDR3 is 14 amino acids. Germline lookup yields CDR1 MGHRA and CDR2 YSYEKL. The CDR3 sequence: CASSQETNTGELFF. The CDR3 DNA sequence: TGCGCCAGCAGCCAAGAAACAAACACCGGGGAGCTGTTTTTT.

V gene TRBV5-1 combines with J gene TRBJ2-7, with D tentatively TRBD2 (6 bases). Trimming left V 6 bases short and J 3 bases short, with 19 bases between. CDR1 SGHRS and CDR2 YFSETQ come from the germline V gene. There are 15 residues in the CDR3. CDR3 loop: CASTPSGVQNYEQYF. DNA for the CDR3: TGCGCCAGCACCCCATCGGGGGTGCAGAACTACGAGCAGTACTTC.

This rearrangement joins TRBV12-3 or TRBV12-4 to TRBJ1-2, with 7 bases lining up with TRBD1. The V segment lost 0 bases and the J segment 0 bases; nucleotides outside the gene matches: 1. CDR3 length equals 15 residues. The CDR3, as DNA: TGTGCCAGCAGTTTAGCCGGGACAGCTAACTATGGCTACACCTTC. It yields the protein CASSLAGTANYGYTF.

V gene TRBV7-9 combines with J gene TRBJ2-1, with no clear D. The V gene's germline CDR1 is SEHNR and CDR2 FQNEAQ (reference sequence). The V and J ends lost 5 bases and 8 bases respectively, with 13 bases between them. The CDR3 is 13 residues long. The CDR3 region is CASSDLDADEQFF. The CDR3 DNA reads as TGTGCCAGCAGCGACCTGGATGCGGATGAGCAGTTCTTC.

V and J are TRBV18 and TRBJ2-2, with D possibly being TRBD2 (5 bases). The CDR3 covers 15 residues. V was pared by 5 bases and J by 3 bases, with 13 bases between. Germline CDR1 and CDR2: KGHSH and LQKENI. The CDR3 region has the DNA TGTGCCAGCTCAGGAGGAGTCCCTTACACCGGGGAGCTGTTTTTT. Translation gives CASSGGVPYTGELFF.

The J gene is TRBJ2-1, the V gene TRBV7-9, with D uncertain. V lost 5 bases and J 10 bases, leaving 9 bases between the germline ends. The CDR3 consists of 11 residues. CDR1 is SEHNR, CDR2 FQNEAQ, per germline (reference sequence). CDR3 DNA: TGTGCCAGCAGCGCGCTCCGGGAGCAGTTCTTC. Translated, it gives CASSALREQFF.

A single count supports this clonotype. V gene TRBV30 combines with J gene TRBJ2-3; TRBD1 or TRBD2 may be the D gene (5 bases each). Germline values: CDR1 GTSNPN, CDR2 SVGIG (reference sequence). The CDR3 runs to 13 residues. The V and J ends lost 4 bases and 8 bases respectively, with 16 bases between them. CDR3 amino acids: CAWTGGGGGTQYF. The CDR3 DNA reads TGTGCCTGGACCGGTGGGGGTGGAGGTACGCAGTATTTT.

J is TRBJ1-1 and V is TRBV27, with TRBD1 matching over 8 bases. V dropped 5 bases and J dropped 12; count of bases not matched to a gene: 11. Germline CDR1 and CDR2: MNHEY and SMNVEV (reference sequence). The CDR3 extends over 13 amino acids. The CDR3 DNA sequence: TGTGCCAGCAGTGCAGGGGGCGCCTCCCCGTCTTTCTTT. Encoded protein: CASSAGGASPSFF.

The chain is built from TRBV27 and TRBJ2-7; weak D call: TRBD2 (6 bases). V lost 2 bases and J lost 3, with 14 bases in between. The CDR3 sequence is 15 residues long. Per the germline V gene, CDR1 is MNHEY and CDR2 is SMNVEV (reference sequence). The CDR3: CASSLVGEAFYEQYF. CDR3 coding DNA: TGTGCCAGCAGTTTAGTGGGGGAGGCTTTCTACGAGCAGTACTTC.

The sample holds one count of this clonotype. The chain uses TRBV6-2 or TRBV6-3 and TRBJ1-1; D unresolved. The ends were cut back, 2 bases at V and 5 bases at J, with 9 bases in the middle. This CDR3 comprises 13 residues. CDR1 is MNHEY and CDR2 is SVGEGT in the germline V gene. The DNA of the CDR3 is TGTGCCAGCAGTTACGATAGGGCGACTGAAGCTTTCTTT. Encoded protein: CASSYDRATEAFF.

J is TRBJ2-7 and V is TRBV6-5; D is perhaps TRBD1 or TRBD2 (5 bases each). This CDR3 region has 16 residues. CDR1 is MNHEY, CDR2 SVGAGI, per germline. The V end was cut by 2 bases, the J end by 7 bases, with 21 bases between. This CDR3 is CASSYDLGSGQEEQYF. In DNA form, the CDR3 reads TGTGCCAGCAGTTACGACCTCGGATCGGGGCAGGAGGAGCAGTACTTC.

This clonotype was counted once. The DNA of the CDR3 is TGTGCCGTCCCCACAGGGAACGGCTATGGCTACACCTTC. It codes for CAVPTGNGYGYTF. The chain has TRBV30 and TRBJ1-2; possible D gene TRBD1, 6 bases. This CDR3 contains 13 residues. V was shortened by 8 bases and J by 4 bases, with 17 bases between the two germline ends. In germline, CDR1 is GTSNPN, CDR2 SVGIG (reference sequence).

The chain recombines TRBV4-1 with TRBJ2-3, with 8 bases lining up with TRBD1. The CDR3 length is 17 residues. The J segment lost 0 bases and the V segment lost 3 bases, leaving 8 bases of the junction unmatched. Germline V CDR1 and CDR2: MGHRA, YSYEKL. The CDR3 DNA reads as TGCGCCAGCAGCCAGCAACTGGACAGGGCTAGCACAGATACGCAGTATTTT. This codes for CASSQQLDRASTDTQYF.

The chain combines TRBV5-1 with TRBJ1-2; D gene unclear. This CDR3 is built from 13 residues. CDR1 SGHRS and CDR2 YFSETQ come from the germline V gene. V lost 4 bases to trimming and J lost 5 bases, with 12 bases between them. In DNA, the CDR3 is TGCGCCAGCAGCCTTGGGTCGGGGTATGGCTACACCTTC. This codes for CASSLGSGYGYTF.

The V call is TRBV24-1, the J call TRBJ2-3; the D gene is possibly TRBD2 (5 bases). This CDR3 is built from 16 residues. V was trimmed by 4 bases and J by 2 bases, leaving 15 bases between them. In germline, CDR1 is KGHDR, CDR2 SFDVKD. The CDR3 DNA sequence: TGTGCCACCAGTGACCCCACAACGGGATACACAGATACGCAGTATTTT. Its translation: CATSDPTTGYTDTQYF.

CDR3 residues: CASSPLGAGDMDTEAFF. CDR3 coding DNA: TGTGCCAGCAGTCCGCTCGGGGCAGGTGATATGGACACTGAAGCTTTCTTT. The genes are TRBV27 and TRBJ1-1; D is perhaps TRBD1 (5 bases). Germline CDR1 reads MNHEY; CDR2 reads SMNVEV (reference sequence). The CDR3 is 17 amino acids. The V end was cut by 5 bases, the J end by 3 bases, with 22 bases between.

This sequence joins TRBV6-1 and TRBJ2-7; D unclear. The V end lost 0 bases, the J end lost 6 bases, and 9 bases lay between the germline ends. Germline values: CDR1 MNHNS, CDR2 SASEGT. The CDR3 is made up of 13 amino acids. CDR3 sequence reads: CASSEAYSGEQYF. CDR3 nucleotides: TGTGCCAGCAGTGAAGCATACTCCGGCGAGCAGTACTTC.

The chain employs TRBV11-2 and TRBJ2-3; TRBD2 aligns across 8 bases. This CDR3 contains 16 residues. Germline CDR1 and CDR2: SGHAT and FQNNGV. Losses at the gene ends were 4 bases for V and 4 bases for J; bases not matched to a gene: 10. CDR3 DNA sequence: TGTGCCAGCAGCTCCCATCAGCGGGAGTGGTCAGATACGCAGTATTTT. It encodes CASSSHQREWSDTQYF.